The rows below give T cell receptor beta chains drawn from one sample of a study of OX40 agonist ivuxolimab in advanced cancers. Libraries were prepared by immunoSEQ multiplex PCR; TCRdb keeps only in-frame clonotypes and omits some of them. The sample carries some 55,000 clones, approximately 80% recorded once. This specimen consisted of CD4+ or CD8+ T cells sorted from blood, obtained in a trial of the OX40 agonist ivuxolimab. The receptor source for this set is an adult with an advanced solid tumor such as melanoma, head and neck, liver or kidney cancer. The CDR3 runs from the conserved cysteine through the conserved F or W. Each record gives: clone size, V gene, J gene, D gene, CDR3 DNA, CDR3 protein. The D gene is left open where the match is weak. The listing skips clone size in some rows; elsewhere it reads once, few, many or a size class.

-	TRBV2	TRBJ1-1	-	TGTGCCAGCAGTGAAAGGACGGGAAACACTGAAGCTTTCTTT	CASSERTGNTEAFF
-	TRBV30	TRBJ1-2	-	TGTGCCTGGAGTCAGGGCAACCCTAGCCACACCTTC	CAWSQGNPSHTF
-	TRBV5-5	TRBJ1-4	-	TGTGCCAGCAGCTTGGAGGCGGCCTGGGTCGAAAAACTGTTTTTT	CASSLEAAWVEKLFF
once	TRBV19	TRBJ1-1	TRBD1	TGTGCCAGTAGTATTTGGACAGGGGAACTTTTTCGTAAGAACACTGAAGCTTTCTTT	CASSIWTGELFRKNTEAFF
-	TRBV9	TRBJ2-2	-	TGTGCCAGCAGCGTAGCAGGCGAGGGCCGTGCCGGGGAGCTGTTTTTT	CASSVAGEGRAGELFF
-	TRBV5-4	TRBJ1-6	-	TGTGCCAGCAGCCTAGAGACGGGGAATTCACCCCTCCACTTT	CASSLETGNSPLHF
-	TRBV7-8	TRBJ1-2	-	TGTGCCAGCAGCTTTACGTCGACCAACTATGGCTACACCTTC	CASSFTSTNYGYTF
-	TRBV5-1	TRBJ1-3	-	TGCGCCAGCAGCTTGGGCGGGGCTCTTGGAAACACCATATATTTT	CASSLGGALGNTIYF
-	TRBV2	TRBJ2-7	-	TGTGCCAGCATTAGGGTTTTCCCGTACGAGCAGTACTTC	CASIRVFPYEQYF
-	TRBV7-7	TRBJ1-5	-	TGTGCCAGCAGCTTAGGCCGGATTAGCAATCAGCCCCAGCATTTT	CASSLGRISNQPQHF
-	TRBV6-1	TRBJ2-1	TRBD1	TGTGCCAGCACCGGACAGGGTGGAAATGAGCAGTTCTTC	CASTGQGGNEQFF
once	TRBV19	TRBJ1-2	-	TGTGCCAGTAGTATTAATAATTTGGATGGCTACACCTTC	CASSINNLDGYTF
-	TRBV7-9	TRBJ1-4	TRBD1	TGTGCCAGCAGCCCAGCCGGGACAGGAGGTGAAAAACTGTTTTTT	CASSPAGTGGEKLFF
-	TRBV5-4	TRBJ2-6	-	TGTGCCAGCAGCCCCTTGGGGGGCGCTGGGGCCAACGTCCTGACTTTC	CASSPLGGAGANVLTF
-	TRBV6-5	TRBJ1-1	-	TGTGCCAGCAGTCCTTTATACGCGAACACTGAAGCTTTCTTT	CASSPLYANTEAFF
-	TRBV19	TRBJ1-4	-	TGTGCCAGTAGTATTGGGGCAGCAACTAATGAAAAACTGTTTTTT	CASSIGAATNEKLFF
few	TRBV7-9	TRBJ1-2	TRBD1	TGTGCCAGCAGCTTCACGACAGGGAACTATGGCTACACCTTC	CASSFTTGNYGYTF
-	TRBV2	TRBJ1-5	-	TGTGCCAGCAGTGAGAGGGGGCCCCAGCATTTT	CASSERGPQHF
-	TRBV4-3	TRBJ1-3	-	TGCGCCAGCAGCCAAGATCCCGGGGCTTCTGGAAACACCATATATTTT	CASSQDPGASGNTIYF
-	TRBV5-4	TRBJ1-2	TRBD1	TGTGCCAGCAGCTTGGCCTCAGGGGGAGGGGATGGCTACACCTTC	CASSLASGGGDGYTF
-	TRBV29-1	TRBJ2-5	-	TGCAGCGTAGGGCCCCAAGAGACCCAGTACTTC	CSVGPQETQYF
-	TRBV7-2	TRBJ2-2	-	TGTGCCAGCAGCTCTCGGGGGAACACCGGGGAGCTGTTTTTT	CASSSRGNTGELFF
once	TRBV27	TRBJ2-1	-	TGTGCCAGCAGTTTATTGGCAGGGACCCCTTCGGGGAATGAGCAGTTCTTC	CASSLLAGTPSGNEQFF
-	TRBV19	TRBJ1-5	TRBD1	TGTGCCAGTAGGATGGACAGGGCCCAAAATCAGCCCCAGCATTTT	CASRMDRAQNQPQHF
-	TRBV29-1	TRBJ1-1	-	TGCAGCGTTCGGGACAACACTGAAGCTTTCTTT	CSVRDNTEAFF
-	TRBV28	TRBJ2-3	TRBD2	TGTGCCAGCAGCACGGGTGCCGGACTAGCGGCCCGGCGTACGCAGTATTTT	CASSTGAGLAARRTQYF
-	TRBV19	TRBJ1-4	-	TGTGCCAGTCGCCCCGGGGGTACTAATGAAAAACTGTTTTTT	CASRPGGTNEKLFF
-	TRBV11-3	TRBJ2-1	TRBD2	TGTGCCAGCAGCTTAGGCGGGGGGCAGGCCAATGAGCAGTTCTTC	CASSLGGGQANEQFF
-	TRBV7-9	TRBJ1-1	-	TGTGCCAGCAGTTTCACGGTGAACACTGAAGCTTTCTTT	CASSFTVNTEAFF
-	TRBV19	TRBJ1-1	-	TGTGCCACTAAGAGGAACACTGAAGCTTTCTTT	CATKRNTEAFF
-	TRBV5-4	TRBJ2-3	TRBD1	TGTGCCAGCAGCGCAGCAGGGGGACCGATCACAGATACGCAGTATTTT	CASSAAGGPITDTQYF